This entry is about one TCR beta chain. Assay: immunoSEQ multiplex PCR; the TCRdb copy retains only in-frame clones and omits some. The table lists more than 65,000 clones, about 81% of them singletons, with around 5% in the top ten. These data belong to a study of OX40 agonist ivuxolimab in advanced cancers. Looked up from germline, CDR1 is MNHNY and CDR2 is SVGAGI (reference sequence). V was clipped by 2 bases and J by 5 bases, with 9 bases between them. This CDR3 is built from 13 residues. The source was CD4+ or CD8+ T cells sorted from blood, collected in a trial of the OX40 agonist ivuxolimab. The clonotype was recovered from an adult with an advanced solid tumor such as melanoma, head and neck, liver or kidney cancer. This sequence joins TRBV6-6 and TRBJ1-1; D not resolved. CDR3 region: CASSYAVQTEAFF. DNA of the CDR3: TGTGCCAGCAGTTACGCAGTGCAGACTGAAGCTTTCTTT.